The following is a TCR beta chain sequence with its context. This record comes from a study of blood T cell repertoires in COVID-19. Study background: From the United States, Italy and Spain came samples of acute and convalescent COVID-19.

The CDR3 covers 15 residues. The V end was cut by 3 bases, the J end by 2 bases, with 14 bases between. Germline CDR1 reads SGHTA; CDR2 reads FQGTGA. Original methodology: Using reference gene primer amplification, nucleated cell counts were estimated. Here immunoSEQ multiplex PCR was the method, and the copy in TCRdb shows in-frame clones only, minus some. That table is the source of V, J and clone size, and D and trimming were worked out from the DNA. The sample has under 300,000 clones, 83% seen once. Sequencing was done on a sample of peripheral blood. This chain uses TRBV7-3 with TRBJ2-7, with D perhaps TRBD2 (6 bases). This clonotype was sampled from a woman in her fifties or sixties who had recovered from COVID-19. In DNA, the CDR3 is TGTGCCAGCAGCTTGGGACTTCCCGGAGCCTACGAGCAGTACTTC. Amino acids: CASSLGLPGAYEQYF. The variable domain in full, completed from reference TRBV7-3 and TRBJ2-7, reads GAGVSQTPSNKVTEKGKYVELRCDPISGHTALYWYRQSLGQGPEFLIYFQGTGAADDSGLPNDRFFAVRPEGSVSTLKIQRTERGDSAVYLCASSLGLPGAYEQYFGPGTRLTVT.